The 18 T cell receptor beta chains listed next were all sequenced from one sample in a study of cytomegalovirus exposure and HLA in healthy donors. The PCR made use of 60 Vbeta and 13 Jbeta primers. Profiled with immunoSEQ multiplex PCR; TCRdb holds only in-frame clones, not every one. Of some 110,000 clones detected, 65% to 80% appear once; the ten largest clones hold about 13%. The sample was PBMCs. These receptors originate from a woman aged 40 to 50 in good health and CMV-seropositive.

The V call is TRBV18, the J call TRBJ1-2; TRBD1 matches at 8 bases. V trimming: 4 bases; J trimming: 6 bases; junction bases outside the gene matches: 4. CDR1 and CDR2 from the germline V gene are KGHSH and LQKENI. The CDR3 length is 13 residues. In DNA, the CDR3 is TGTGCCAGCTCACGCGGGACAGGAGATGGCTACACCTTC. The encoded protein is CASSRGTGDGYTF.

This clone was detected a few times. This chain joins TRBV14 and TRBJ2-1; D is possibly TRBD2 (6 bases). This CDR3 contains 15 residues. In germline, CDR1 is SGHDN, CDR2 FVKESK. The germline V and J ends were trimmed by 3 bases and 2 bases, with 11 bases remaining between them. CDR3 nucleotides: TGTGCCAGCAGCCAGGGGACTCTTACCTACAATGAGCAGTTCTTC. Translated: CASSQGTLTYNEQFF. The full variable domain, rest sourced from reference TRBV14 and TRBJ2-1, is EAGVTQFPSHSVIEKGQTVTLRCDPISGHDNLYWYRRVMGKEIKFLLHFVKESKQDESGMPNNRFLAERTGGTYSTLKVQPAELEDSGVYFCASSQGTLTYNEQFFGPGTRLTVL.

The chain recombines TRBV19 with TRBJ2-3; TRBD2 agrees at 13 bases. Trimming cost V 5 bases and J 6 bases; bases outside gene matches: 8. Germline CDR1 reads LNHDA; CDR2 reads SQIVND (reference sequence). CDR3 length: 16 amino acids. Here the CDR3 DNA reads TGTGCCAGTAGTCTAAGGACTAGCGGGAGCTCGGATACGCAGTATTTT. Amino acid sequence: CASSLRTSGSSDTQYF.

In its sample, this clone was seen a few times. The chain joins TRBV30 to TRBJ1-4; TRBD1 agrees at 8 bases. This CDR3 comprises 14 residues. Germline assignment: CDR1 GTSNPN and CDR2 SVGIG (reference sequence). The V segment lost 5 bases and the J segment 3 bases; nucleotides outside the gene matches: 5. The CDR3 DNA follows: TGTGCCTGGCAGGGGGCTTCGGCTAATGAAAAACTGTTTTTT. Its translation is CAWQGASANEKLFF.

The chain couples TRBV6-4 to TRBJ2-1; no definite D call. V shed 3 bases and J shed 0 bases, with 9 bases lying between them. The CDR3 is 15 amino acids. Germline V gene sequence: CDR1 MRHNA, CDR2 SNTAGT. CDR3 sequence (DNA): TGTGCCAGCAGTGAGCGGCCGAGCTCCTACAATGAGCAGTTCTTC. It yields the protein CASSERPSSYNEQFF.

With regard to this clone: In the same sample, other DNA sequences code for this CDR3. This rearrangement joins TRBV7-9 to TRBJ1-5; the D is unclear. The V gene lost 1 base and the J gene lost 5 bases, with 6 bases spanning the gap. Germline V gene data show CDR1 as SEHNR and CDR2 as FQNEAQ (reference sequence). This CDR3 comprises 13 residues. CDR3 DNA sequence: TGTGCCAGCAGCTTAGGGCAGTATCAGCCCCAGCATTTT. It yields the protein CASSLGQYQPQHF.

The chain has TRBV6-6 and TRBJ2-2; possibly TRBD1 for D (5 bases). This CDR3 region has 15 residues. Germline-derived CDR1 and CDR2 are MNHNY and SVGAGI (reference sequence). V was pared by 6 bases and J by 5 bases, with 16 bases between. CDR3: CASSEDPGRTGELFF. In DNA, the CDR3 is TGTGCCAGCAGCGAAGACCCAGGGCGAACCGGGGAGCTGTTTTTT.

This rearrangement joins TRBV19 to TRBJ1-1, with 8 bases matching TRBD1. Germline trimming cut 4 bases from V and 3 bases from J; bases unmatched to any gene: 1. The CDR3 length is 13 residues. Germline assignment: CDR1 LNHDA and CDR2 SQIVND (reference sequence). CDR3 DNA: TGTGCCAGTAGTACGACAGGGGACACTGAAGCTTTCTTT. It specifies CASSTTGDTEAFF. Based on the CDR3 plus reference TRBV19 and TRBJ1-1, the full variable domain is DGGITQSPKYLFRKEGQNVTLSCEQNLNHDAMYWYRQDPGQGLRLIYYSQIVNDFQKGDIAEGYSVSREKKESFPLTVTSAQKNPTAFYLCASSTTGDTEAFFGQGTRLTVV.

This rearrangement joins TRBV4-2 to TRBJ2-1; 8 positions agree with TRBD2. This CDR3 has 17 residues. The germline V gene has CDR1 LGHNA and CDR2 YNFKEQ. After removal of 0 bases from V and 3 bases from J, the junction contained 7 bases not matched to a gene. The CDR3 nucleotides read TGTGCCAGCAGCCAAGAATCGCCTAGCGGGCTCTACAATGAGCAGTTCTTC. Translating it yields CASSQESPSGLYNEQFF.

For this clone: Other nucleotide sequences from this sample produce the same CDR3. CDR3 sequence reads: CSAPKQGAQYF. The CDR3 bases are TGCAGTGCACCCAAACAGGGAGCGCAGTATTTT. The rearrangement joins TRBV20-1 to TRBJ2-3; possibly TRBD1 for D (6 bases). Germline V gene lookup returns CDR1 DFQATT and CDR2 SNEGSKA (reference sequence). The V end was cut by 6 bases, the J end by 10 bases, with 14 bases between. The CDR3 runs 11 residues.

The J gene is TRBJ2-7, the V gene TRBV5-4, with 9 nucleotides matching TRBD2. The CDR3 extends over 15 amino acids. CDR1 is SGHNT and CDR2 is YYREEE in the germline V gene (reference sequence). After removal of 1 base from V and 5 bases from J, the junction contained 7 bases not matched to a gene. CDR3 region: CASSLFRTSVNEQYF. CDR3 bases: TGTGCCAGCAGCTTGTTTCGGACTAGCGTCAACGAGCAGTACTTC.

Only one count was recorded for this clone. This chain's CDR3 is CASSLAGGLNEQFF. The CDR3, as DNA: TGTGCCAGCAGCTTAGCGGGAGGGCTCAATGAGCAGTTCTTC. The chain couples TRBV5-6 to TRBJ2-1; 10 bases are shared with TRBD2. Per the germline V gene, CDR1 is SGHDT and CDR2 is YYEEEE. After removal of 2 bases from V and 6 bases from J, the junction contained 2 bases not matched to a gene. The CDR3 has 14 residues.

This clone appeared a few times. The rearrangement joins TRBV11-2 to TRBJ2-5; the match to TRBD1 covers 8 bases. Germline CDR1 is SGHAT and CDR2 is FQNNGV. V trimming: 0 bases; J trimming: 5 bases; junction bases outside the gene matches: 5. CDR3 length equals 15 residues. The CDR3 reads CASSLDLSGGETQYF. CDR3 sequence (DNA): TGTGCCAGCAGCTTAGATCTCTCAGGGGGCGAGACCCAGTACTTC.

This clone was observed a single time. The CDR3 sequence is CASSYVNPLNYGYTF. For the CDR3, the DNA is TGTGCCAGCAGTTACGTAAACCCTCTAAACTATGGCTACACCTTC. J is TRBJ1-2 and V is TRBV6-6; the D is unclear. Looked up from germline, CDR1 is MNHNY and CDR2 is SVGAGI (reference sequence). Trimming stripped 2 bases from V and 2 bases from J, with 12 bases between. The CDR3 consists of 15 residues.

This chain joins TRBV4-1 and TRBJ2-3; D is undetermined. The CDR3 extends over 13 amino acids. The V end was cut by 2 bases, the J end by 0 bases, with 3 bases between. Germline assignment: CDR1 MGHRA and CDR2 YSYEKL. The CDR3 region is CASSQQSTDTQYF. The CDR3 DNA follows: TGCGCCAGCAGCCAACAGAGCACAGATACGCAGTATTTT.

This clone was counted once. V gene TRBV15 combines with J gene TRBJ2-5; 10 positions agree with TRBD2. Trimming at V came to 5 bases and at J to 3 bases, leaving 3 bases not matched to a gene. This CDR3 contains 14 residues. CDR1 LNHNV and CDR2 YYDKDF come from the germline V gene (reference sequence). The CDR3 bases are TGTGCCACCAGCTCCACTAGCGGGGAAGAGACCCAGTACTTC. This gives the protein CATSSTSGEETQYF.

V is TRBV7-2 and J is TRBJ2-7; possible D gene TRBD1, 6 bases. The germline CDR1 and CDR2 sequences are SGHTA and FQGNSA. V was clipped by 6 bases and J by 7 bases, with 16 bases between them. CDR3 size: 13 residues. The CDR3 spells CASRFQGQGEQYF. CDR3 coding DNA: TGTGCCAGCAGATTTCAGGGTCAGGGGGAGCAGTACTTC.

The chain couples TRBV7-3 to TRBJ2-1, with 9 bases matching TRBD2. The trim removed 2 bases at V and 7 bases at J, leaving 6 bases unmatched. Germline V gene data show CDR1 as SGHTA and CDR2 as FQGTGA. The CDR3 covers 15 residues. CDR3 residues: CASSLRSGRTNEQFF. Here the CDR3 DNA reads TGTGCCAGCAGCTTACGTAGCGGGAGAACAAATGAGCAGTTCTTC.